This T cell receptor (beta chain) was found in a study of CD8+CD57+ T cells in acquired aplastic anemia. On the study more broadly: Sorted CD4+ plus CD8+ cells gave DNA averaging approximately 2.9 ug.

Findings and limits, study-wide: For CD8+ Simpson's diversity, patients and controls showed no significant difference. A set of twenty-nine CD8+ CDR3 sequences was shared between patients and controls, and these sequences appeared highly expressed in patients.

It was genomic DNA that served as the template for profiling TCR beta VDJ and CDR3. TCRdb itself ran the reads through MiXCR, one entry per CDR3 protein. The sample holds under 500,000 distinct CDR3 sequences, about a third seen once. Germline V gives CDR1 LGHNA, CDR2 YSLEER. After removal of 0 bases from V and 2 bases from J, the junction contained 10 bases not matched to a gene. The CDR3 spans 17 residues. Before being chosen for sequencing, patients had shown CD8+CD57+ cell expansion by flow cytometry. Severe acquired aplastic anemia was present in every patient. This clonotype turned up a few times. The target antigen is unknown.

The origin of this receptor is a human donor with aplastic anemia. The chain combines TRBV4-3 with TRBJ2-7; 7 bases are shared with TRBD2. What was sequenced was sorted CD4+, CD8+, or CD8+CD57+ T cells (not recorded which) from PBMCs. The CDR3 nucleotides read TGCGCCAGCAGCCAAGAACACAGCGGGATATCCCCCTACGAGCAGTACTTC. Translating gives CASSQEHSGISPYEQYF.